This TCR beta chain was captured in a study of long-term antiretroviral therapy in people with HIV. It was version v3.0 of the immunoSEQ assay that was run at survey level. Method: immunoSEQ multiplex PCR; TCRdb's copy keeps in-frame clones and lacks some. Of 20,000 to 25,000 clones detected, roughly 84% appear once; the ten largest clones hold 8% to 9%. Germline V gives CDR1 LGHNA, CDR2 YSLEER. The CDR3 sequence is 16 residues long. Trimming stripped 1 base from V and 4 bases from J, with 16 bases between. Material: unsorted PBMCs, obtained at the start of antiretroviral therapy. The receptor was isolated from a man aged 50-60 years with HIV. The chain has TRBV4-3 and TRBJ1-2; the D gene is possibly TRBD1 (6 bases). Here the CDR3 reads CASSQASGASGYGYTF. Here the CDR3 DNA reads TGCGCCAGCAGCCAAGCATCGGGGGCCAGTGGCTATGGCTACACCTTC.